These 32 T cell receptor beta chains were all obtained from the same sample, sequenced in a study of Ad26.COV2.S vaccination and SARS-CoV-2 variants. As to treatment: around 19 received Ad26.COV2.S at low or high dose, single or two shots; several received placebo; per-sample allocation not given. Samples analyzed were those drawn on day 63 after the first vaccine or placebo injection. This table comes from immunoSEQ multiplex PCR, and its TCRdb copy is limited to in-frame clones, with some not included. The sample has hundreds of thousands of clones, more than 75% seen once; the top ten hold roughly 3.3%. The sample was peripheral blood, taken in a trial of Ad26.COV2.S vaccine versus placebo. These TCRs come from a person aged 18-65 years who received the Ad26.COV2.S COVID-19 vaccine or a placebo.

The chain uses TRBV5-1 and TRBJ2-3, with TRBD2 matching over 9 bases. There are 16 residues in the CDR3. Germline values: CDR1 SGHRS, CDR2 YFSETQ. Trimming at V came to 0 bases and at J to 4 bases, leaving 6 bases not matched to a gene. The CDR3 region has the DNA TGCGCCAGCAGCTTGGGGTTAGCGGGGGAGGCAGATACGCAGTATTTT. This translates into CASSLGLAGEADTQYF. Complete variable domain (other parts from reference TRBV5-1 and TRBJ2-3): KAGVTQTPRYLIKTRGQQVTLSCSPISGHRSVSWYQQTPGQGLQFLFEYFSETQRNKGNFPGRFSGRQFSNSRSEMNVSTLELGDSALYLCASSLGLAGEADTQYFGPGTRLTVL.

V gene TRBV24-1 combines with J gene TRBJ2-1, with 7 bases aligning to TRBD2. The CDR3 runs to 15 residues. Germline trimming cut 3 bases from V and 7 bases from J; bases unmatched to any gene: 8. Germline CDR1 KGHDR, CDR2 SFDVKD. CDR3 in DNA: TGTGCCACCAGTGATCGTCTAGCGGCAAGAAATGAGCAGTTCTTC. Encoded protein: CATSDRLAARNEQFF.

The chain recombines TRBV6-2 or TRBV6-3 with TRBJ2-3, with D perhaps given as TRBD1 or TRBD2 (5 bases each). The ends were cut back, 0 bases at V and 2 bases at J, with 18 bases in the middle. The germline V gene encodes CDR1 MNHEY and CDR2 SVGEGT. The CDR3 is made up of 18 amino acids. In DNA, the CDR3 is TGTGCCAGCAGTTACTCGACCAGGGACCCGCTTCCCACAGATACGCAGTATTTT. This gives the protein CASSYSTRDPLPTDTQYF.

The chain joins TRBV12-5 to TRBJ2-1; 14 nucleotides align to TRBD2. After removal of 4 bases from V and 0 bases from J, the junction contained 2 bases not matched to a gene. Germline CDR1 reads LGHNT; CDR2 reads FRNRAP. This CDR3 comprises 17 residues. The CDR3 region is CASGWGLAGASYNEQFF. Here the CDR3 DNA reads TGTGCTAGTGGTTGGGGACTAGCGGGAGCCTCCTACAATGAGCAGTTCTTC.

The rearrangement uses TRBV3-1 (or the pseudogene TRBV3-2) and TRBJ2-3; TRBD2 aligns across 12 bases. Looked up from germline, CDR1 is LGHDT and CDR2 is YNNKEL (reference sequence). CDR3 size: 18 residues. After removal of 4 bases from V and 2 bases from J, the junction contained 10 bases not matched to a gene. CDR3 sequence reads: CASSPGETSGGFTDTQYF. The CDR3 region has the DNA TGTGCCAGCAGCCCCGGGGAGACTAGCGGGGGATTCACAGATACGCAGTATTTT.

The chain links TRBV3-1 (or the pseudogene TRBV3-2) to TRBJ2-7; D is possibly TRBD1 (6 bases). V was cut by 4 bases and J by 3 bases, with 16 bases left in between. Germline assignment: CDR1 LGHDT and CDR2 YNNKEL (reference sequence). This CDR3 is 15 amino acids long. The CDR3: CASSPRQANYYEQYF. For the CDR3, the DNA is TGTGCCAGCAGCCCCCGACAGGCCAACTACTACGAGCAGTACTTC.

This chain uses TRBV5-1 with TRBJ2-3; tentative D call: TRBD2 (7 bases). V lost 4 bases and J 1 base, leaving 13 bases between the germline ends. CDR1 and CDR2 from the germline V gene are SGHRS and YFSETQ. CDR3 length equals 15 residues. Here the CDR3 DNA reads TGCGCCAGCAGCCCCGGGGGGCAGGGCACAGATACGCAGTATTTT. The encoded protein is CASSPGGQGTDTQYF.

This chain joins TRBV30 and TRBJ1-6, with D maybe TRBD1 (6 bases). This CDR3 is built from 14 residues. Deletions cut 1 base from V and 5 bases from J, with 9 bases between. Germline V gene lookup returns CDR1 GTSNPN and CDR2 SVGIG (reference sequence). DNA of the CDR3: TGTGCCTGGAGTGGACGGACAGATAATTCACCCCTCCACTTT. This codes for CAWSGRTDNSPLHF.

The rearrangement joins TRBV30 to TRBJ2-3, with TRBD2 matching over 10 bases. Trimming cost V 7 bases and J 6 bases; bases outside gene matches: 13. The CDR3 extends over 15 amino acids. The V gene's germline CDR1 is GTSNPN and CDR2 SVGIG (reference sequence). The CDR3 nucleotides are TGTGCCTTTATCCCCCTAGCGGGAGTCGGGGATACGCAGTATTTT. This sequence encodes CAFIPLAGVGDTQYF.

The count of this clone is one. The chain links TRBV29-1 to TRBJ2-7, with 8 bases lining up with TRBD1. CDR1 is SQVTM, CDR2 ANQGSEA, per germline. V was pared by 2 bases and J by 2 bases, with 8 bases of the junction left unmatched. This CDR3 spans 15 amino acids. The CDR3 sequence: CSVESPDRETYEQYF. In nucleotides, the CDR3 is TGCAGCGTTGAATCCCCGGACAGGGAAACCTACGAGCAGTACTTC.

The CDR3 spells CAWADPAEAFF. The CDR3 nucleotides are TGTGCCTGGGCGGACCCGGCTGAAGCTTTCTTT. The genes are TRBV30 and TRBJ1-1; no firm D call. This CDR3 region has 11 residues. V was clipped by 5 bases and J by 6 bases, with 10 bases between them. CDR1 is GTSNPN, CDR2 SVGIG, per germline (reference sequence).

This chain joins TRBV5-1 and TRBJ2-1, with TRBD1 matching over 11 bases. Trimming took 0 bases from V and 7 from J; bases not matched to a gene: 3. Germline V CDR1 and CDR2: SGHRS, YFSETQ. CDR3 length equals 15 residues. For the CDR3, the DNA is TGCGCCAGCAGCTTGGCCGGACAGGGGGCGAATGAGCAGTTCTTC. This encodes CASSLAGQGANEQFF.

The chain is built from TRBV11-3 and TRBJ2-3, with D unclear. The germline V gene encodes CDR1 SGHNT and CDR2 YENEEA. The CDR3 is 13 amino acids. V was pared by 1 base and J by 0 bases, with 2 bases between. The CDR3 spells CASSLGSTDTQYF. In nucleotides, the CDR3 is TGTGCCAGCAGCTTAGGAAGCACAGATACGCAGTATTTT.

V usage is TRBV5-4 and J usage is TRBJ2-1, with 7 positions matching TRBD1. The length of the CDR3 is 20 residues. V lost 3 bases and J lost 5; bases outside the gene matches: 23. Germline values: CDR1 SGHNT, CDR2 YYREEE (reference sequence). The CDR3 here is CASSWGTQAETGDSHNEQFF. CDR3 coding DNA: TGTGCCAGCAGCTGGGGGACCCAAGCAGAAACAGGGGATTCACACAATGAGCAGTTCTTC.

The V and J genes are TRBV7-9 and TRBJ2-3, with unresolved D. Deletions cut 2 bases from V and 2 bases from J, with 14 bases between. CDR3 length equals 16 residues. Germline V gene data show CDR1 as SEHNR and CDR2 as FQNEAQ (reference sequence). The CDR3 is CASSLTDRQITDTQYF. The CDR3 DNA sequence: TGTGCCAGCAGCTTAACTGACCGCCAAATCACAGATACGCAGTATTTT.

The gene calls are TRBV10-1 and TRBJ2-5; D possibly corresponds to TRBD1 (5 bases). V was pared by 5 bases and J by 3 bases, with 10 bases between. Looked up from germline, CDR1 is WNHNN and CDR2 is SYGVQD (reference sequence). CDR3 length equals 13 residues. CDR3 nucleotides: TGCGCCAGCAGTAGGGGATTAGAAGAGACCCAGTACTTC. This codes for CASSRGLEETQYF.

The V call is TRBV19, the J call TRBJ2-1; TRBD1 aligns across 7 bases. This CDR3 spans 16 amino acids. The trim removed 3 bases at V and 4 bases at J, leaving 9 bases unmatched. The germline V gene encodes CDR1 LNHDA and CDR2 SQIVND (reference sequence). CDR3 bases: TGTGCCAGTAGTATTCAGGGGGTTAACGCTTACAATGAGCAGTTCTTC. Encoded protein: CASSIQGVNAYNEQFF.

The chain employs TRBV9 and TRBJ2-7; the match to TRBD2 covers 11 bases. This CDR3 has 19 amino acids. CDR1 SGDLS and CDR2 YYNGEE come from the germline V gene. The V gene end was trimmed by 4 bases and the J gene end by 5 bases; junction bases not matched to a gene: 20. CDR3 in amino acids: CASSKELAGVKRGSHEQYF. The CDR3 DNA sequence: TGTGCCAGCAGCAAAGAACTAGCGGGGGTCAAACGTGGGTCTCACGAGCAGTACTTC.

The V call is TRBV3-1 (or the pseudogene TRBV3-2), the J call TRBJ2-1; TRBD2 matches at 7 bases. With V trimmed by 9 bases and J by 1 base, 18 bases remained unmatched. CDR1 is LGHDT, CDR2 YNNKEL, per germline (reference sequence). The CDR3 spans 18 residues. CDR3 sequence: CARKVYERWDYSYNEQFF. The CDR3 nucleotides are TGTGCCAGAAAAGTATATGAGCGGTGGGACTATTCCTACAATGAGCAGTTCTTC.

The rearrangement uses TRBV11-3 and TRBJ2-7; D possibly corresponds to TRBD1 (5 bases). In germline, CDR1 is SGHNT, CDR2 YENEEA. This CDR3 contains 15 residues. V was clipped by 5 bases and J by 3 bases, with 17 bases between them. CDR3 region: CASSQGRGRGYEQYF. The DNA of the CDR3 is TGTGCCAGCAGCCAAGGAAGGGGAAGGGGCTACGAGCAGTACTTC.

This sequence joins TRBV24-1 and TRBJ2-1; the D gene is possibly TRBD1 (5 bases). In germline, CDR1 is KGHDR, CDR2 SFDVKD. The V and J ends lost 3 bases and 11 bases respectively, with 13 bases between them. The CDR3 has 13 amino acids. The CDR3 nucleotides are TGTGCCACCAGTGATCCGGCCAGGGTAAAGCAGTTCTTC. Translated: CATSDPARVKQFF.

This chain connects TRBV7-9 to TRBJ1-1; tentatively, D is TRBD1 (6 bases). Germline-derived CDR1 and CDR2 are SEHNR and FQNEAQ (reference sequence). Trimming removed 0 bases at V and 1 base at J, with 9 bases between. The CDR3 extends over 15 amino acids. The CDR3 region has the DNA TGTGCCAGCAGCTTAGCAGGGGGGGAGAACACTGAAGCTTTCTTT. Protein sequence: CASSLAGGENTEAFF.

The chain couples TRBV6-2 or TRBV6-3 to TRBJ1-1; weak D call: TRBD1 (5 bases). V lost 0 bases, J lost 6 bases, and 8 bases lay in between. The CDR3 loop spans 13 amino acids. CDR1 and CDR2 (germline): MNHEY, SVGEGT. The CDR3 protein is CASSYSLGAEAFF. CDR3 nucleotide sequence: TGTGCCAGCAGTTACTCGTTGGGGGCTGAAGCTTTCTTT.

V gene TRBV19 combines with J gene TRBJ1-3; no definite D call. V lost 9 bases to trimming and J lost 4 bases, with 16 bases between them. Germline V lookup: CDR1 LNHDA, CDR2 SQIVND (reference sequence). The CDR3 length is 14 residues. CDR3 nucleotide sequence: TGTGCCAGCAAGTATGGTGGGATAGGAAACACCATATATTTT. It encodes CASKYGGIGNTIYF.

The CDR3 loop is CASNSGEGAEAFF. Here the CDR3 DNA reads TGTGCCAGCAATTCGGGGGAGGGAGCTGAAGCTTTCTTT. This chain connects TRBV27 to TRBJ1-1; D is perhaps TRBD1 (5 bases). V shed 7 bases and J shed 6 bases, with 15 bases lying between them. CDR3 length: 13 amino acids. The germline gives CDR1 MNHEY, CDR2 SMNVEV (reference sequence).

J is TRBJ2-2 and V is TRBV6-4; 7 bases align to TRBD1. Germline CDR1 and CDR2: MRHNA and SNTAGT. The V and J ends lost 6 bases and 3 bases, in that order; junction bases with no gene match: 10. The CDR3 loop spans 16 amino acids. The CDR3 here is CASSRQGLVDTGELFF. The CDR3 DNA reads TGTGCCAGCAGCCGACAGGGTCTGGTCGACACCGGGGAGCTGTTTTTT.

The chain combines TRBV28 with TRBJ2-4; 10 nucleotides line up with TRBD2. V shed 3 bases, J shed 5 bases, and the junction held 7 bases outside the gene matches. This CDR3 contains 16 residues. Germline V gene lookup returns CDR1 MDHEN and CDR2 SYDVKM. The CDR3 DNA sequence: TGTGCCAGCAGTTTTGAGCGGGAGGGGTTGGAAAACATTCAGTACTTC. This sequence encodes CASSFEREGLENIQYF.

V and J are TRBV7-2 and TRBJ2-7; maybe TRBD2 (5 bases). The germline gives CDR1 SGHTA, CDR2 FQGNSA. This CDR3 region has 15 residues. V dropped 3 bases and J dropped 0 bases, with 12 bases sitting between them. The CDR3 is CASSLTTGSSYEQYF. The DNA of the CDR3 is TGTGCCAGCAGCTTGACGACGGGAAGCTCCTACGAGCAGTACTTC.

The chain links TRBV28 to TRBJ2-3, with D possibly TRBD1 on 7 matching bases. The ends were cut back, 3 bases at V and 6 bases at J, with 16 bases in the middle. The CDR3 loop spans 15 amino acids. Germline assignment: CDR1 MDHEN and CDR2 SYDVKM. The CDR3 bases are TGTGCCAGCAGTTTGGACAGGAGGGCTTCGGATACGCAGTATTTT. Protein: CASSLDRRASDTQYF.

The chain recombines TRBV7-9 with TRBJ1-1; D remains ambiguous. The V end was cut by 5 bases, the J end by 5 bases, with 12 bases between. Germline V gene lookup returns CDR1 SEHNR and CDR2 FQNEAQ (reference sequence). The CDR3 extends over 13 amino acids. CDR3 region: CASSPPRATEAFF. CDR3 DNA: TGTGCCAGCAGCCCCCCGAGAGCGACTGAAGCTTTCTTT.

The V gene is TRBV24-1, the J gene TRBJ2-1, with TRBD2 identical over 11 bases. The CDR3 has 16 residues. The J segment lost 11 bases and the V segment lost 4 bases, leaving 12 bases of the junction unmatched. CDR1 and CDR2 from the germline V gene are KGHDR and SFDVKD. The CDR3: CATSDATSGAKFKQFF. CDR3 bases: TGTGCCACCAGTGACGCGACTAGCGGGGCCAAGTTTAAGCAGTTCTTC.

CDR3 amino acids: CASSLAGTANTEAFF. CDR3 nucleotide sequence: TGTGCCAGCTCACTCGCCGGGACGGCGAACACTGAAGCTTTCTTT. The chain has TRBV18 and TRBJ1-1; TRBD1 might be the D (5 bases). This CDR3 has 15 amino acids. Per the germline V gene, CDR1 is KGHSH and CDR2 is LQKENI. The V gene lost 4 bases and the J gene lost 1 base, with 13 bases spanning the gap.